Presented here are 32 T cell receptor beta chains from one specimen sequenced in a study of blood T cell repertoires in COVID-19. Generated by immunoSEQ multiplex PCR, the TCRdb table keeps only in-frame clones and is missing some. The sample includes about 120,000 clones, approximately 92% seen only once; the top ten take roughly a quarter. Sequencing used peripheral blood. Receptors originate from a man in his 70s with active or convalescent COVID-19.

The chain uses TRBV2 and TRBJ1-4; 7 bases match TRBD1. Per germline, CDR1 SNHLY and CDR2 FYNNEI. Losses at the gene ends were 7 bases for V and 7 bases for J; bases not matched to a gene: 9. There are 14 residues in the CDR3. CDR3 nucleotides: TGTGCCAGCACTCCGACAGGGCAGGGTGAAAAACTGTTTTTT. Protein: CASTPTGQGEKLFF.

This clone was counted a single time. V and J are TRBV2 and TRBJ1-4, with D hard to call. V was trimmed by 4 bases and J by 4 bases, leaving 16 bases between them. CDR1 is SNHLY and CDR2 is FYNNEI in the germline V gene. The length of the CDR3 is 16 residues. The CDR3 loop is CASSVGRVYDNEKLFF. As DNA, the CDR3 is TGTGCCAGCAGTGTAGGCCGGGTCTACGATAATGAAAAACTGTTTTTT.

The rearrangement joins TRBV15 to TRBJ1-5; 7 nucleotides align to TRBD1. Germline CDR1 LNHNV, CDR2 YYDKDF (reference sequence). J was trimmed by 5 bases and V by 4 bases; bases with no gene match: 8. The CDR3 spans 15 residues. The CDR3 here is CATSTSGTAHQPQHF. The CDR3 DNA reads TGTGCCACCAGCACCTCAGGGACAGCTCATCAGCCCCAGCATTTT.

This rearrangement joins TRBV11-2 to TRBJ2-5; TRBD1 agrees at 8 bases. V lost 1 base and J lost 7; bases outside the gene matches: 11. CDR1 is SGHAT and CDR2 is FQNNGV in the germline V gene. The CDR3 length is 16 residues. CDR3 amino acids: CASSLARTGLLGTQYF. CDR3 nucleotides: TGTGCCAGCAGCTTAGCACGGACAGGGTTATTGGGGACCCAGTACTTC.

CDR3 sequence (DNA): TGCAGCCTTCCCTCGGGGGCGGGAGGGCCAGATACGCAGTATTTT. It yields the protein CSLPSGAGGPDTQYF. This chain joins TRBV29-1 and TRBJ2-3; 9 nucleotides match TRBD2. CDR1 and CDR2 (germline): SQVTM, ANQGSEA. Unmatched junction bases numbered 13, after V lost 8 bases and J lost 4 bases. The CDR3 has 15 amino acids.

This rearrangement joins TRBV19 to TRBJ1-5, with a tentative D call TRBD1 (5 bases). This CDR3 has 15 residues. Germline CDR1 is LNHDA and CDR2 is SQIVND (reference sequence). V dropped 5 bases and J dropped 4 bases, with 15 bases sitting between them. In DNA, the CDR3 is TGTGCCAGTAGTGCCCCAGGGCTCCCGAATCAGCCCCAGCATTTT. Translation: CASSAPGLPNQPQHF. Looking up the rest from reference TRBV19 and TRBJ1-5 gives the full variable domain: DGGITQSPKYLFRKEGQNVTLSCEQNLNHDAMYWYRQDPGQGLRLIYYSQIVNDFQKGDIAEGYSVSREKKESFPLTVTSAQKNPTAFYLCASSAPGLPNQPQHFGDGTRLSIL.

The V and J genes are TRBV28 and TRBJ1-4, with TRBD1 identical over 11 bases. CDR3 length equals 18 residues. V shed 3 bases and J 8 bases; nucleotides not matched to a gene: 14. Germline CDR1 MDHEN, CDR2 SYDVKM. The CDR3 coding sequence is TGTGCCAGCAGTTTGTCCGGGACAGGGGGTTCCCGTGGGGAAAAACTGTTTTTT. Translating it yields CASSLSGTGGSRGEKLFF. Full variable domain (outside the CDR3, taken from reference TRBV28 and TRBJ1-4): DVKVTQSSRYLVKRTGEKVFLECVQDMDHENMFWYRQDPGLGLRLIYFSYDVKMKEKGDIPEGYSVSREKKERFSLILESASTNQTSMYLCASSLSGTGGSRGEKLFFGSGTQLSVL.

The chain recombines TRBV6-1 with TRBJ1-1; perhaps TRBD1 as D (5 bases). CDR3 length: 13 residues. Per the germline V gene, CDR1 is MNHNS and CDR2 is SASEGT. The germline V and J ends were trimmed by 3 bases and 8 bases, with 13 bases remaining between them. The CDR3 is CASSEIGVGEAFF. CDR3 DNA: TGTGCCAGCAGTGAGATAGGGGTGGGGGAAGCTTTCTTT.

In its sample, this clone was seen once. This chain connects TRBV5-6 to TRBJ2-2; TRBD1 aligns across 11 bases. V lost 7 bases and J lost 2; bases outside the gene matches: 4. This CDR3 has 15 residues. CDR1 and CDR2 from the germline V gene are SGHDT and YYEEEE. The CDR3: CASADRGPNTGELFF. CDR3 in DNA: TGTGCCAGCGCGGACAGGGGGCCTAACACCGGGGAGCTGTTTTTT.

The V call is TRBV28, the J call TRBJ1-2, with 9 bases fitting TRBD1. The length of the CDR3 is 15 residues. Germline-derived CDR1 and CDR2 are MDHEN and SYDVKM. J lost 4 bases, V lost 7 bases, and 10 bases had no gene match. The CDR3 coding sequence is TGTGCCAGCACCGGGCTGGGACAGGGCTTCTATGGCTACACCTTC. The encoded protein is CASTGLGQGFYGYTF.

V usage is TRBV12-3 or TRBV12-4 and J usage is TRBJ1-1; D not resolved. This CDR3 spans 11 amino acids. Trimming removed 6 bases at V and 1 base at J, with 3 bases between. The CDR3 DNA reads as TGTGCCAGCAGGGCGAACACTGAAGCTTTCTTT. Its protein product is CASRANTEAFF.

J is TRBJ2-1 and V is TRBV19, with D perhaps TRBD2 (6 bases). The V end lost 6 bases, the J end lost 7 bases, and 13 bases lay between the germline ends. The CDR3 totals 13 residues. Germline V gene sequence: CDR1 LNHDA, CDR2 SQIVND (reference sequence). CDR3 nucleotide sequence: TGTGCCAGTAGAAGCCGCCGGGAGAATGAGCAGTTCTTC. This encodes CASRSRRENEQFF.

The rearrangement uses TRBV6-5 and TRBJ2-3; TRBD2 might be the D (7 bases). Per germline, CDR1 MNHEY and CDR2 SVGAGI. The CDR3 totals 12 residues. The V and J ends lost 11 bases and 8 bases respectively, with 17 bases between them. Written as DNA, the CDR3 is TGTGCCTCCCGGGGGGCCGGGGGTACGCAGTATTTT. Its protein is CASRGAGGTQYF.

The rearrangement joins TRBV6-6 to TRBJ1-4; no definite D call. This CDR3 contains 14 residues. In germline, CDR1 is MNHNY, CDR2 SVGAGI (reference sequence). With 7 bases removed from V and 8 bases from J, the gap between germline ends came to 17 bases. CDR3 sequence: CASTQSTLGEKLFF. CDR3 nucleotides: TGTGCCAGCACCCAGTCCACTCTCGGGGAAAAACTGTTTTTT.

The chain combines TRBV24-1 with TRBJ1-4; D call uncertain. This CDR3 has 16 residues. CDR1 is KGHDR and CDR2 is SFDVKD in the germline V gene. With 4 bases removed from V and 3 bases from J, the gap between germline ends came to 14 bases. In nucleotides, the CDR3 is TGTGCCACCAGTGACGCGTCGGGTGCGGCTAATGAAAAACTGTTTTTT. Its protein is CATSDASGAANEKLFF.

V usage is TRBV6-5 and J usage is TRBJ2-7; 15 bases line up with TRBD2. Germline loops: CDR1 MNHEY, CDR2 SVGAGI. The CDR3 is 15 amino acids. The V and J ends lost 6 bases and 5 bases, in that order; junction bases with no gene match: 5. For the CDR3, the DNA is TGTGCCAGCAGGGCGGGACTAGCGGGAGGCAACGAGCAGTACTTC. It is translated as CASRAGLAGGNEQYF.

This chain uses TRBV15 with TRBJ1-5; D not resolved. This CDR3 is 11 amino acids long. Trimming pared 8 bases from V and 7 bases from J, leaving 9 bases between. CDR1 is LNHNV and CDR2 is YYDKDF in the germline V gene (reference sequence). The CDR3 DNA reads as TGTGCCACCGGGGAGGGCCAGCCCCAGCATTTT. It encodes CATGEGQPQHF.

This clone was seen more than once but under ten times. J is TRBJ2-5 and V is TRBV28; D perhaps matches TRBD1 (5 bases). The CDR3 is 16 residues long. In germline, CDR1 is MDHEN, CDR2 SYDVKM. Trimming stripped 6 bases from V and 1 base from J, with 18 bases between. The chain's CDR3 is CASSSVGEMSQETQYF. The DNA of the CDR3 is TGTGCCAGCAGCAGCGTAGGGGAAATGAGCCAAGAGACCCAGTACTTC.

The chain carries TRBV5-1 and TRBJ2-3; 10 bases align to TRBD2. The length of the CDR3 is 16 residues. V was pared by 3 bases and J by 4 bases, with 8 bases of the junction left unmatched. The germline gives CDR1 SGHRS, CDR2 YFSETQ. The CDR3 protein is CASSSAGTSVSDTQYF. In DNA form, the CDR3 reads TGCGCCAGCAGCTCAGCCGGGACTAGCGTCTCAGATACGCAGTATTTT.

The chain links TRBV19 to TRBJ2-1; D is possibly TRBD2 (5 bases). The CDR3 loop spans 17 amino acids. Germline V gene sequence: CDR1 LNHDA, CDR2 SQIVND (reference sequence). V dropped 7 bases and J dropped 1 base, with 20 bases sitting between them. The CDR3 spells CASKGSGVRRSYNEQFF. CDR3 bases: TGTGCCAGTAAAGGGAGTGGGGTGAGGAGGTCCTACAATGAGCAGTTCTTC.

This rearrangement joins TRBV20-1 to TRBJ1-5; 7 positions match TRBD1. V lost 3 bases and J lost 0; bases outside the gene matches: 14. Germline CDR1 reads DFQATT; CDR2 reads SNEGSKA (reference sequence). The CDR3 totals 18 residues. The DNA of the CDR3 is TGCAGTGCTAGTCCCGTCCTCAGGGGGGTCTATAGCAATCAGCCCCAGCATTTT. As protein: CSASPVLRGVYSNQPQHF.

This clone was observed a handful of times. The rearrangement links TRBV20-1 to TRBJ2-1; 7 positions match TRBD2. CDR1 and CDR2 from the germline V gene are DFQATT and SNEGSKA (reference sequence). Losses at the gene ends were 3 bases for V and 3 bases for J; bases not matched to a gene: 14. The CDR3 covers 17 residues. CDR3 sequence reads: CSASTGGGPFLYNEQFF. The CDR3 nucleotides read TGCAGTGCTAGTACGGGGGGAGGGCCATTTCTCTACAATGAGCAGTTCTTC.

J is TRBJ1-6 and V is TRBV5-1; no firm D call. V lost 4 bases and J 4 bases, leaving 9 bases between the germline ends. The CDR3 contains 14 residues. Per the germline V gene, CDR1 is SGHRS and CDR2 is YFSETQ. This chain's CDR3 is CASSLDTYNSPLHF. CDR3 in DNA: TGCGCCAGCAGCCTCGATACTTATAATTCACCCCTCCACTTT.

V and J are TRBV28 and TRBJ2-7; 10 bases fit TRBD2. This CDR3 has 14 amino acids. Germline trimming cut 6 bases from V and 3 bases from J; bases unmatched to any gene: 5. In germline, CDR1 is MDHEN, CDR2 SYDVKM. The chain's CDR3 is CASSLLAGNYEQYF. CDR3 nucleotides: TGTGCCAGCAGCCTACTAGCGGGAAACTACGAGCAGTACTTC.

This CDR3 is CASSQAQGTDTQYF. The CDR3 region has the DNA TGCGCCAGCAGCCAGGCACAGGGCACAGATACGCAGTATTTT. The chain combines TRBV4-1 with TRBJ2-3; a possible D gene is TRBD1 (5 bases). Per the germline V gene, CDR1 is MGHRA and CDR2 is YSYEKL. Trimming stripped 3 bases from V and 1 base from J, with 8 bases between. The CDR3 has 14 amino acids.

The chain carries TRBV11-2 and TRBJ1-5; D might be TRBD1 (5 bases). V was clipped by 0 bases and J by 6 bases, with 9 bases between them. The CDR3 runs to 14 residues. Germline lookup yields CDR1 SGHAT and CDR2 FQNNGV. CDR3: CASSLDGGSQPQHF. The CDR3 region has the DNA TGTGCCAGCAGCTTAGATGGGGGGAGTCAGCCCCAGCATTTT.

The chain links TRBV5-8 to TRBJ1-4, with D unresolved. CDR1 is SGHTS, CDR2 YDEGEE, per germline. The V end lost 1 base, the J end lost 0 bases, and 4 bases lay between the germline ends. The CDR3 length is 14 residues. CDR3 sequence: CASSLSATNEKLFF. DNA of the CDR3: TGTGCCAGCAGCTTGTCCGCAACTAATGAAAAACTGTTTTTT. Full variable domain (missing parts from reference TRBV5-8 and TRBJ1-4): EAGVTQSPTHLIKTRGQQATLRCSPISGHTSVYWYQQALGLGLQFLLWYDEGEERNRGNFPPRFSGRQFPNYSSELNVNALELEDSALYLCASSLSATNEKLFFGSGTQLSVL.

The chain uses TRBV15 and TRBJ1-1, with 9 bases matching TRBD1. Per the germline V gene, CDR1 is LNHNV and CDR2 is YYDKDF (reference sequence). The CDR3 runs 14 residues. The V segment lost 5 bases and the J segment 4 bases; nucleotides outside the gene matches: 5. CDR3 sequence (DNA): TGTGCCACCAGCCTGACAGGGGGTGGCACTGAAGCTTTCTTT. This gives the protein CATSLTGGGTEAFF.

This chain connects TRBV28 to TRBJ1-1; unclear D gene. V was trimmed by 2 bases and J by 2 bases, leaving 6 bases between them. Germline CDR1 reads MDHEN; CDR2 reads SYDVKM. This CDR3 has 13 residues. The CDR3 sequence is CASSLVDNTEAFF. CDR3 DNA: TGTGCCAGCAGTTTAGTAGATAACACTGAAGCTTTCTTT.

The rearrangement uses TRBV19 and TRBJ2-5, with 11 positions matching TRBD1. Germline V gene lookup returns CDR1 LNHDA and CDR2 SQIVND (reference sequence). J was trimmed by 0 bases and V by 4 bases; bases with no gene match: 10. The CDR3 has 18 residues. The CDR3 is CASSSWTGGAGYQETQYF. CDR3 nucleotide sequence: TGTGCCAGTAGTAGCTGGACAGGGGGCGCTGGGTACCAAGAGACCCAGTACTTC.

The chain is built from TRBV14 and TRBJ1-4; D gene unclear. The CDR3 spans 15 residues. V lost 4 bases and J 3 bases, leaving 12 bases between the germline ends. Germline V gene sequence: CDR1 SGHDN, CDR2 FVKESK. CDR3 DNA sequence: TGTGCCAGCAGCCCGAGCGGAGCCGCTAATGAAAAACTGTTTTTT. This codes for CASSPSGAANEKLFF.

The V and J genes are TRBV7-2 and TRBJ2-3, with a tentative D call TRBD2 (5 bases). CDR3 length: 16 residues. V lost 2 bases and J lost 1, with 13 bases in between. Germline-derived CDR1 and CDR2 are SGHTA and FQGNSA. CDR3 DNA sequence: TGTGCCAGCAGCTTATTGAGTGCGAGGGGCACAGATACGCAGTATTTT. Residues: CASSLLSARGTDTQYF.